Following are 10 T cell receptor beta chains from one sample sequenced in a study of spatial heterogeneity in lung cancer. TCRdb itself ran the 5' RACE reads through MiXCR, one entry per CDR3 protein. The data show approximately 10,000 distinct CDR3 sequences, 15% to 20% seen once. Time point specified: sample taken at primary tumor resection. Sequencing of whole RNA from tumor, nontumor lung or frozen PBMC involved no sorting. Material: PBMCs, obtained at surgery. Every receptor here comes from a male donor with early-stage non-small cell lung cancer.

The table lists this clonotype with many counts. The chain carries TRBV29-1 and TRBJ2-1; 7 bases line up with TRBD1. There are 14 residues in the CDR3. CDR1 and CDR2 from the germline V gene are SQVTM and ANQGSEA. J lost 3 bases, V lost 7 bases, and 9 bases had no gene match. The CDR3 spells CSARGQVDYNEQFF. The CDR3 nucleotides are TGCAGCGCACGCGGACAGGTTGACTACAATGAGCAGTTCTTC.

By frequency in the sample, this clonotype is large. The chain combines TRBV12-3 or TRBV12-4 with TRBJ2-5; possible D gene TRBD1, 5 bases. The CDR3 has 14 residues. V was cut by 6 bases and J by 0 bases, with 11 bases left in between. CDR3 in amino acids: CASSPPDNQETQYF. In DNA form, the CDR3 reads TGTGCCAGCAGCCCCCCGGACAACCAAGAGACCCAGTACTTC.

By share, this clonotype ranks as medium-sized. The rearrangement uses TRBV27 and TRBJ1-5; TRBD1 agrees at 9 bases. J gave up 6 bases and V 4 bases, and 4 bases lay outside the gene matches. Germline loops: CDR1 MNHEY, CDR2 SMNVEV (reference sequence). This CDR3 comprises 14 residues. The CDR3 nucleotides are TGTGCCAGCAGTTCCGACAGGGGGATTCAGCCCCAGCATTTT. Residues: CASSSDRGIQPQHF.

This clonotype was detected a few times. The chain recombines TRBV7-2 with TRBJ2-7; D may be TRBD1 or TRBD2 (5 bases each). This CDR3 is 14 amino acids long. Germline CDR1 and CDR2: SGHTA and FQGNSA. Deletions cut 6 bases from V and 1 base from J, with 13 bases between. The CDR3 DNA sequence: TGTGCCAGCAGGCCAGGGCGGGCTTCCTACGAGCAGTACTTC. Amino acids: CASRPGRASYEQYF.

The gene calls are TRBV20-1 and TRBJ1-2; 8 bases are shared with TRBD1. The CDR3 is 14 residues long. Looked up from germline, CDR1 is DFQATT and CDR2 is SNEGSKA (reference sequence). The trim removed 1 base at V and 4 bases at J, leaving 5 bases unmatched. The CDR3 loop is CSARGTTGAYGYTF. For the CDR3, the DNA is TGCAGTGCTAGAGGCACGACAGGGGCCTATGGCTACACCTTC.

V and J are TRBV7-2 and TRBJ2-2; D possibly matches TRBD1 or TRBD2 (5 bases each). Germline assignment: CDR1 SGHTA and CDR2 FQGNSA. This CDR3 comprises 14 residues. V dropped 5 bases and J dropped 1 base, with 8 bases sitting between them. The CDR3 nucleotides are TGTGCCAGCAGCCTGGGACGGAACACCGGGGAGCTGTTTTTT. Amino acids: CASSLGRNTGELFF.

This clonotype was observed a few times. V usage is TRBV7-8 and J usage is TRBJ2-1; 9 nucleotides agree with TRBD2. V lost 6 bases and J lost 4; bases outside the gene matches: 7. The CDR3 has 15 residues. Germline CDR1 is SGHVS and CDR2 is FQNEAQ. As DNA, the CDR3 is TGTGCCAGCAGGTCGGGACTAGCCATATACAATGAGCAGTTCTTC. It codes for CASRSGLAIYNEQFF.

This clonotype was counted a few times. The chain uses TRBV24-1 and TRBJ2-2; D is ambiguous. The V gene's germline CDR1 is KGHDR and CDR2 SFDVKD. The CDR3 contains 16 residues. V lost 4 bases and J 0 bases, leaving 11 bases between the germline ends. The CDR3 sequence is CATSDPNKSNTGELFF. CDR3 DNA: TGTGCCACCAGTGACCCTAACAAGTCGAACACCGGGGAGCTGTTTTTT.

V gene TRBV13 combines with J gene TRBJ2-7; D is perhaps TRBD1 (6 bases). Per the germline V gene, CDR1 is PRHDT and CDR2 is FYEKMQ (reference sequence). The CDR3 totals 18 residues. V dropped 2 bases and J dropped 3 bases, with 23 bases sitting between them. Here the CDR3 DNA reads TGTGCCAGCAGCTTAACCCCCCCTCCGGGACAACAAAACTACGAGCAGTACTTC. Translation: CASSLTPPPGQQNYEQYF.

The chain recombines TRBV4-1 with TRBJ2-2; D is undetermined. The V and J ends lost 0 bases and 7 bases respectively, with 18 bases between them. Germline V gene data show CDR1 as MGHRA and CDR2 as YSYEKL. CDR3 length: 17 residues. Here the CDR3 DNA reads TGCGCCAGCAGCCAAGACCTCACAAAAAACTCCGGCGGGGAGCTGTTTTTT. This gives the protein CASSQDLTKNSGGELFF.